The present T cell receptor beta chain was sequenced within a study of memory CD4+ T cells and cytomegalovirus serostatus. The sort gate was single viable CD3+CD4+CD8-CD45RO+ cells for memory CD4+ T cells. Produced via immunoSEQ multiplex PCR; TCRdb's table is partial and in-frame only. The sample yields under 80,000 clones, 78% seen once. Trimming shortened V by 3 bases and J by 0 bases, and 8 bases separated the two germline ends. Germline CDR1 reads SNHLY; CDR2 reads FYNNEI. The CDR3 sequence is 14 residues long. The material sequenced was memory CD4+ T cells from blood. This chain uses TRBV2 with TRBJ1-2, with D unresolved. This TCR was recovered from an adult in good health and CMV-seropositive. The DNA for the CDR3 is TGTGCCAGCAGTGAGGCTCGAGCTAACTATGGCTACACCTTC. Translation: CASSEARANYGYTF.